Following are 9 T cell receptor beta chains from one sample sequenced in a study of T cells after yellow fever vaccination. TCRdb analysed the 5' RACE reads with MiXCR anew, one entry per CDR3 protein. The data hold about 220,000 distinct CDR3 sequences, with approximately 3.2% observed a single time. Sequenced here: CD4+ T cells sorted from PBMCs, sampled 10 days after the yellow fever booster vaccination. The receptors shown here come from a man between 18 and 35 years old who received the YFV17D yellow fever vaccine.

This chain links TRBV5-1 with TRBJ1-1; 7 bases line up with TRBD1. V gave up 5 bases and J gave up 3 bases; unmatched junction bases: 13. Germline V gives CDR1 SGHRS, CDR2 YFSETQ. The CDR3 loop spans 16 amino acids. This CDR3 is CASRPQGGVLDTEAFF. The DNA of the CDR3 is TGCGCCAGCAGGCCCCAGGGGGGTGTTTTGGACACTGAAGCTTTCTTT.

This clonotype was observed at least ten times. The chain has TRBV4-3 and TRBJ1-1; TRBD1 matches at 10 bases. The V and J ends lost 0 bases and 10 bases, in that order; junction bases with no gene match: 5. Per germline, CDR1 LGHNA and CDR2 YSLEER. The CDR3 has 14 residues. CDR3 residues: CASSQERGQGRAFF. The DNA for the CDR3 is TGCGCCAGCAGCCAAGAACGGGGACAGGGGAGAGCTTTCTTT.

This clonotype was found many times. V and J are TRBV5-1 and TRBJ2-3, with TRBD1 matching over 7 bases. The V segment lost 2 bases and the J segment 6 bases; nucleotides outside the gene matches: 3. Germline V gene sequence: CDR1 SGHRS, CDR2 YFSETQ. This CDR3 contains 13 residues. The CDR3 DNA reads TGCGCCAGCAGCTTACAGGGGCCGGATACGCAGTATTTT. Its protein product is CASSLQGPDTQYF.

Many counts were recorded for this clonotype. CDR3 nucleotides: TGCGCCAGCAGCTCTACAGGGACCGGCGGCAATGAGCAGTTCTTC. The encoded protein is CASSSTGTGGNEQFF. The chain carries TRBV5-1 and TRBJ2-1, with TRBD1 as a possible D gene (6 bases). CDR1 SGHRS and CDR2 YFSETQ come from the germline V gene. The CDR3 is 15 residues long. Trimming shortened V by 3 bases and J by 6 bases, and 16 bases separated the two germline ends.

This clonotype was seen ten or more times. The J gene is TRBJ2-5, the V gene TRBV29-1; TRBD2 aligns across 14 bases. The J segment lost 4 bases and the V segment lost 6 bases, leaving 4 bases of the junction unmatched. Germline assignment: CDR1 SQVTM and CDR2 ANQGSEA. The CDR3 spans 14 residues. The CDR3 here is CSVGTSGGVETQYF. The CDR3 DNA follows: TGCAGCGTGGGGACTAGCGGGGGAGTAGAGACCCAGTACTTC. The complete variable domain, with remaining parts taken from reference TRBV29-1 and TRBJ2-5, reads SAVISQKPSRDICQRGTSLTIQCQVDSQVTMMFWYRQQPGQSLTLIATANQGSEATYESGFVIDKFPISRPNLTFSTLTVSNMSPEDSSIYLCSVGTSGGVETQYFGPGTRLLVL.

There are a few counts of this clonotype. The chain has TRBV7-2 and TRBJ1-5, with 8 positions matching TRBD1. Germline V gene data show CDR1 as SGHTA and CDR2 as FQGNSA. Trimming cost V 4 bases and J 5 bases; bases outside gene matches: 7. The length of the CDR3 is 15 residues. The CDR3 reads CASSSGQGGDQPQHF. CDR3 DNA: TGTGCCAGCAGCTCCGGACAGGGTGGGGATCAGCCCCAGCATTTT.

This clonotype was observed at least ten times. The chain recombines TRBV7-2 with TRBJ2-2; D is ambiguous. This CDR3 has 15 amino acids. V lost 3 bases and J 1 base, leaving 9 bases between the germline ends. Per germline, CDR1 SGHTA and CDR2 FQGNSA. CDR3 sequence (DNA): TGTGCCAGCAGCTTTCAGGTTCTGAACACCGGGGAGCTGTTTTTT. It is translated as CASSFQVLNTGELFF.

This clonotype was counted ten times or more. This chain joins TRBV9 and TRBJ1-4; no definite D call. V was shortened by 2 bases and J by 0 bases, with 11 bases between the two germline ends. The CDR3 sequence is 16 residues long. Germline loops: CDR1 SGDLS, CDR2 YYNGEE. The CDR3 nucleotides are TGTGCCAGCAGCGTCCAACCAGGCGCAACTAATGAAAAACTGTTTTTT. Encoded protein: CASSVQPGATNEKLFF.

The rearrangement joins TRBV12-3 or TRBV12-4 to TRBJ1-4, with a weak D call TRBD1 (6 bases). V was cut by 5 bases and J by 3 bases, with 16 bases left in between. The CDR3 runs 16 residues. CDR3: CASSRAGGESNEKLFF. The CDR3 nucleotides are TGTGCCAGCAGTCGGGCCGGGGGCGAATCTAATGAAAAACTGTTTTTT.